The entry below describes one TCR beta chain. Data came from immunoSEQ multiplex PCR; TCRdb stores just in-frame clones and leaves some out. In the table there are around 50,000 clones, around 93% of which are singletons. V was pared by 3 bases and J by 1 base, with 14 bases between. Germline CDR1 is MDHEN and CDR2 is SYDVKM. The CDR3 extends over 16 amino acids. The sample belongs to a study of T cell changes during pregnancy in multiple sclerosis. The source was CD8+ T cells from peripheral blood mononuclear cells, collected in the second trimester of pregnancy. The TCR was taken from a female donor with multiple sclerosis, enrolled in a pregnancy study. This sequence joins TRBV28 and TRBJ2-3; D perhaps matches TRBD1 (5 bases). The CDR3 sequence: CASSFVIGVGTDTQYF. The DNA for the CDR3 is TGTGCCAGCAGTTTTGTCATAGGGGTCGGCACAGATACGCAGTATTTT. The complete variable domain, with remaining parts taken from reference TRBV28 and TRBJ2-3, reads DVKVTQSSRYLVKRTGEKVFLECVQDMDHENMFWYRQDPGLGLRLIYFSYDVKMKEKGDIPEGYSVSREKKERFSLILESASTNQTSMYLCASSFVIGVGTDTQYFGPGTRLTVL.